This TCR beta chain came from a study of shared clonotypes between healthy human individuals. The study's findings and limits: A reduction in generation probabilities was seen for non-shared clonotypes relative to those shared by all four donors. Blood was the sole source, and tissue repertoires probably differ.

This CDR3 spans 16 amino acids. Looked up from germline, CDR1 is WNHNN and CDR2 is SYGVQD (reference sequence). V gave up 2 bases and J gave up 4 bases, with 18 bases separating them. For this clone: Its antigen is undetermined.

Measured with immunoSEQ multiplex PCR; TCRdb has only the in-frame clones, and not every one. Among 2,100,000 or so clones listed, nearly 97% were seen once. Adult donors, all healthy and HIV-negative, had no recent acute infections or vaccinations. Subsets obtained from CD4+ cells comprised CD45RA+ naive and CD45RA-negative memory cells. Specimen: naive CD4+ T cells sorted from blood. Subset meaning: CD45RA+ positively selected. The source is a young man in good health. The V and J genes are TRBV10-1 and TRBJ2-7; perhaps D is TRBD1 or TRBD2 (5 bases each). CDR3 protein: CASSEGDLGSGYEQYF. The DNA for the CDR3 is TGCGCCAGCAGTGAGGGGGACCTTGGGTCAGGATACGAGCAGTACTTC.